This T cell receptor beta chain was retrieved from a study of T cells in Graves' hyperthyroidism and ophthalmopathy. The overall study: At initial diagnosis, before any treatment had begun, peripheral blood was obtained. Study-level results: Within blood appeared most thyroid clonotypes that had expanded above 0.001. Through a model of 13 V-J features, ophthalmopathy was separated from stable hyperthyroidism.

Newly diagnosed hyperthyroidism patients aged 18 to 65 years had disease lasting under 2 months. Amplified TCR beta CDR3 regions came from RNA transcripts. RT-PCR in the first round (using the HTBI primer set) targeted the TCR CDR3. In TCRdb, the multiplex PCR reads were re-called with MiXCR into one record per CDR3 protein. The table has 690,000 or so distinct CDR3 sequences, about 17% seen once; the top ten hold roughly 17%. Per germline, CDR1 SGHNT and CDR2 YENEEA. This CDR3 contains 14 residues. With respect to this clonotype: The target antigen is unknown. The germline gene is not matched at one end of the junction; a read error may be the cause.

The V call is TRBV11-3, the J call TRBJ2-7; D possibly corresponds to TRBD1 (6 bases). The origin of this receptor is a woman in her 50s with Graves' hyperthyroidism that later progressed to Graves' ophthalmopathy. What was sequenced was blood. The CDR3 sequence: CASSQPGHGSQQYF. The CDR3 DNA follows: TGCGCCAGCAGCCAACCGGGACACGGCTCGCAGCAGTACTTC.